The T cell receptor (beta chain) under discussion was sequenced for a study of cytomegalovirus exposure and HLA in healthy donors. Primers included in the PCR were 60 Vbeta and 13 Jbeta primers. Produced via immunoSEQ multiplex PCR; TCRdb's table is partial and in-frame only. The table records 100,000 or so clones, about 16% of them present only once. Per the germline V gene, CDR1 is GTSNPN and CDR2 is SVGIG (reference sequence). Trimming removed 3 bases from V and 0 bases from J, with 9 bases in between. This CDR3 has 15 amino acids. The chain joins TRBV30 to TRBJ1-6, with TRBD1 as a possible D gene (5 bases). Sequenced material: PBMCs. This TCR came from a female donor in good health and CMV-seronegative. In DNA, the CDR3 is TGTGCCTGGAGGGGTGACAGCTCCTATAATTCACCCCTCCACTTT. Translating it yields CAWRGDSSYNSPLHF. The full variable domain, with the rest looked up from reference TRBV30 and TRBJ1-6, is SQTIHQWPATLVQPVGSPLSLECTVEGTSNPNLYWYRQAAGRGLQLLFYSVGIGQISSEVPQNLSASRPQDRQFILSSKKLLLSDSGFYLCAWRGDSSYNSPLHFGNGTRLTVT.